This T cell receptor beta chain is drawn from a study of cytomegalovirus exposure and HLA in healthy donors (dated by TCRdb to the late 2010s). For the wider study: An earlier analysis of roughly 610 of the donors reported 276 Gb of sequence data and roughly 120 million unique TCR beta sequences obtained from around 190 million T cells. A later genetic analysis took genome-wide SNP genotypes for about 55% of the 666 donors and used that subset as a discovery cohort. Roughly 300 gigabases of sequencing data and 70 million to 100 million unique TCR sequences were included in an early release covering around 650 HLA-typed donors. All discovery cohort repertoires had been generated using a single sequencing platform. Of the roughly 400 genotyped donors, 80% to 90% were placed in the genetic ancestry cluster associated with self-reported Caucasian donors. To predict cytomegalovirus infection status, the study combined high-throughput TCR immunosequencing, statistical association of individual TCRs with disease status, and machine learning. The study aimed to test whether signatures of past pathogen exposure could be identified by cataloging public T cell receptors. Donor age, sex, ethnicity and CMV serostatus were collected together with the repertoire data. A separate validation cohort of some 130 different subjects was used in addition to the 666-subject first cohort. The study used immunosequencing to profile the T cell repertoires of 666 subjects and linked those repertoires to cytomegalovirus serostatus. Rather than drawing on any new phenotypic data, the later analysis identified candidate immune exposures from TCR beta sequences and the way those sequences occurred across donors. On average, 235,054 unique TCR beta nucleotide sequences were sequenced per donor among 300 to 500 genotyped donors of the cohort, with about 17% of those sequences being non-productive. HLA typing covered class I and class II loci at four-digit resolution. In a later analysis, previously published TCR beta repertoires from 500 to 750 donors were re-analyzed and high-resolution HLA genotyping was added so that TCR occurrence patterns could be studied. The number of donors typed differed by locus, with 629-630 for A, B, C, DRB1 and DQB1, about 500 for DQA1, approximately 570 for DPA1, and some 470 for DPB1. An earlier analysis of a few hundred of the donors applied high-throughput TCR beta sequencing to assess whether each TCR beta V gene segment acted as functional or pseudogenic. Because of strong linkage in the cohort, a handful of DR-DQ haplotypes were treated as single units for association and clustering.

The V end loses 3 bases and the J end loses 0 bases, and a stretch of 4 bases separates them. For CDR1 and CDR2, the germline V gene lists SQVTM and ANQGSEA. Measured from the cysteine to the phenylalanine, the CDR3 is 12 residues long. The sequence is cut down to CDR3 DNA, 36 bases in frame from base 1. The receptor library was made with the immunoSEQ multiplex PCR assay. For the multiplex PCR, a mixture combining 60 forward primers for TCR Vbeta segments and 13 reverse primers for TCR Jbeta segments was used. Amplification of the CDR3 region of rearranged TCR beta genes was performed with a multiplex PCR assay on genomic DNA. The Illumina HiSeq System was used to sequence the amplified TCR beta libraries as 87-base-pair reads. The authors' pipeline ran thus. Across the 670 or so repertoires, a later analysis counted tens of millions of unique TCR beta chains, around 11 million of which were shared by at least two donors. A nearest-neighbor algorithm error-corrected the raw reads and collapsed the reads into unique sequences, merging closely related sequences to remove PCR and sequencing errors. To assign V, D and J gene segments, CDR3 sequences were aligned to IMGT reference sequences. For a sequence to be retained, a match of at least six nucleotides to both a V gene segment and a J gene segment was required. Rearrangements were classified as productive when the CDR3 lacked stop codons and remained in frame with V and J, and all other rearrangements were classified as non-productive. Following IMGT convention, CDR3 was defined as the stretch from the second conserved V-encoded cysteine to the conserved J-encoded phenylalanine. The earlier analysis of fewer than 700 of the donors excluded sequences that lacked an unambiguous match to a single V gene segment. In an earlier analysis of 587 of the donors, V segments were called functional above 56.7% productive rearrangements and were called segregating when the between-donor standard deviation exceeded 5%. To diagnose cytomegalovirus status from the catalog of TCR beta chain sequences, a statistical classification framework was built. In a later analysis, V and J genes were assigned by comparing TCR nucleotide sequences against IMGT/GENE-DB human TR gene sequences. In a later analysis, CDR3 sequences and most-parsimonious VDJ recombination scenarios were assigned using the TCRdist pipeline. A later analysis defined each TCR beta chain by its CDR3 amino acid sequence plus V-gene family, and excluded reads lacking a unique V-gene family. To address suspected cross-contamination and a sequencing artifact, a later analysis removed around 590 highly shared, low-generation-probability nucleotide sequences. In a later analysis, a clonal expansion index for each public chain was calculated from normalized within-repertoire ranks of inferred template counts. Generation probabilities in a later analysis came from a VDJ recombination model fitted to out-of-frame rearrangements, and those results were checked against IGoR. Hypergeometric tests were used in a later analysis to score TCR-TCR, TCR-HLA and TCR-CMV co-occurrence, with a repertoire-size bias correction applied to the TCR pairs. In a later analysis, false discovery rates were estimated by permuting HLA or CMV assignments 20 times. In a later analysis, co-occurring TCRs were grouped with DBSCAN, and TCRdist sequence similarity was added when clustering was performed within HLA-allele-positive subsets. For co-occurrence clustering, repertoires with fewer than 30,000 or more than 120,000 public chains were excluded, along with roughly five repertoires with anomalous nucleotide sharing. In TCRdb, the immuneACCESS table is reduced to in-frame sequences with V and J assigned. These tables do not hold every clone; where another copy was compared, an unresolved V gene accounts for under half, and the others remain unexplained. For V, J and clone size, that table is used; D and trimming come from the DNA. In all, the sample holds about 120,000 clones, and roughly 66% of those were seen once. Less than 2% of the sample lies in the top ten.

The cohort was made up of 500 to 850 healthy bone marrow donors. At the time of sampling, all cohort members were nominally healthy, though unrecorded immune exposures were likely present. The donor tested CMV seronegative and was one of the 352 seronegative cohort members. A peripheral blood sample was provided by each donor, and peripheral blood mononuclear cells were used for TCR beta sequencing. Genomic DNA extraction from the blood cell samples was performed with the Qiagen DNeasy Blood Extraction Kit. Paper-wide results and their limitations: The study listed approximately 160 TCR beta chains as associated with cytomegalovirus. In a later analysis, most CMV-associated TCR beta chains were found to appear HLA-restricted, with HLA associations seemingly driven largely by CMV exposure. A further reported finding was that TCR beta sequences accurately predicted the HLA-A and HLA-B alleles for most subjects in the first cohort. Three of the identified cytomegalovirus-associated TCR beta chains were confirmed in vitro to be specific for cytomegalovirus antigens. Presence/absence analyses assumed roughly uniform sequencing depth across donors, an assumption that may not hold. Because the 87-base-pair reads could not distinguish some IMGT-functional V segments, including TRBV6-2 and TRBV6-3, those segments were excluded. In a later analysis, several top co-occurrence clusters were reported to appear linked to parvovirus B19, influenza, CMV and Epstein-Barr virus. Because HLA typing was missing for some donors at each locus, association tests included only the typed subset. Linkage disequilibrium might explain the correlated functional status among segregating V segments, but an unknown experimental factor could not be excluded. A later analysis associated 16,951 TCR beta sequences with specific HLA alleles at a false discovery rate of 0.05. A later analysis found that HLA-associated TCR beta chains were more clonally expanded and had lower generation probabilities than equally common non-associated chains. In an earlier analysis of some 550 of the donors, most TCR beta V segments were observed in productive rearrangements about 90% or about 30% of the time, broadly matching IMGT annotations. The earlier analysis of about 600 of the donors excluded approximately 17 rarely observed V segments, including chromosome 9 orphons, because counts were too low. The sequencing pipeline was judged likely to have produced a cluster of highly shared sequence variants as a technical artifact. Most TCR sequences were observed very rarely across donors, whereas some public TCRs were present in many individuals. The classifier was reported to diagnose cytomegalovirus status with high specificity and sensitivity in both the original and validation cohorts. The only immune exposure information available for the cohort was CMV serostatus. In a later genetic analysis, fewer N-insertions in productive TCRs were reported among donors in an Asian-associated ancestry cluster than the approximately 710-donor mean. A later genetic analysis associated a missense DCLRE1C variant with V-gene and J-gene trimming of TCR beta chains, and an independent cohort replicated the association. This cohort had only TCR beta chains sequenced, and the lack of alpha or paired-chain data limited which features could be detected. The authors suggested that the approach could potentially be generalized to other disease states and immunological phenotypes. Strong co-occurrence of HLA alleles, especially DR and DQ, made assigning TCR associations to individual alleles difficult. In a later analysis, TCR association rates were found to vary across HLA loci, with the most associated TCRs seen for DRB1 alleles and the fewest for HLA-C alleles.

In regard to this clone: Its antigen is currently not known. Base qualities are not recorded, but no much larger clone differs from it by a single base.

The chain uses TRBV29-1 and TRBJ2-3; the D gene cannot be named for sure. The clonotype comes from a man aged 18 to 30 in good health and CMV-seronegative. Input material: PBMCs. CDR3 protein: CSVEGSTDTQYF. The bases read TGCAGCGTTGAGGGCAGCACAGATACGCAGTATTTT.